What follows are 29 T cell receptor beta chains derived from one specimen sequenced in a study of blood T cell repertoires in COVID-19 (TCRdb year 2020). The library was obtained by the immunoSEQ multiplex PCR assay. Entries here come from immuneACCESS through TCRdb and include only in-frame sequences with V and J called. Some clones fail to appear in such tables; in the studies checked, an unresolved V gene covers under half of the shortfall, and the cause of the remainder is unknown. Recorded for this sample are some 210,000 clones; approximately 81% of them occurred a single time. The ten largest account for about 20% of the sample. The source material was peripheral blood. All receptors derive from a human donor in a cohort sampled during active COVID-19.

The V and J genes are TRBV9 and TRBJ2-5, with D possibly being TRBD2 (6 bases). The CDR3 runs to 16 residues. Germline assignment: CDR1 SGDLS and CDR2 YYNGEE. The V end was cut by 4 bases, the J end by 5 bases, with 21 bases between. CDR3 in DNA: TGTGCCAGCAGCCCCGGGGGTAGTGGTGGACTGGAGACCCAGTACTTC. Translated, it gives CASSPGGSGGLETQYF.

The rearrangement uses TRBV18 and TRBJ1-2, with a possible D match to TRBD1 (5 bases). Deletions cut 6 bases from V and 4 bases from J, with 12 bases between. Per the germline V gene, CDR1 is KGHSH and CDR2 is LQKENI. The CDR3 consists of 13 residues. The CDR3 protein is CASSPDIAYGYTF. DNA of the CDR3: TGTGCCAGCTCTCCGGACATAGCCTATGGCTACACCTTC.

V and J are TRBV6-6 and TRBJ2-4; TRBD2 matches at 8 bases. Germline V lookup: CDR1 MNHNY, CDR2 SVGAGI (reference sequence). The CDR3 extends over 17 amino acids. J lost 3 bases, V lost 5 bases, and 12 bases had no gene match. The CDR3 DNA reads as TGTGCCAGCAGTCCCTTATCGCGGGGGGCCCTCAAAAACATTCAGTACTTC. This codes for CASSPLSRGALKNIQYF.

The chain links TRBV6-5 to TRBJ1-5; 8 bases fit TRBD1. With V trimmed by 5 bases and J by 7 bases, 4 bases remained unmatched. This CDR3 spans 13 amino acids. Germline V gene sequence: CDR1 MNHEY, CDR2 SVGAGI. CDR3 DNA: TGTGCCAGCAGTCAAAGACAGGGGCAGCCCCAGCATTTT. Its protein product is CASSQRQGQPQHF.

The CDR3 DNA reads as TGTGCCATCAGTGAGTCGGGACAGGGGACCGGATACGAGCAGTACTTC. Amino acids: CAISESGQGTGYEQYF. The V gene is TRBV10-3, the J gene TRBJ2-7, with 10 bases fitting TRBD1. The CDR3 is 16 residues long. Trimming removed 0 bases from V and 4 bases from J; junction bases left unmatched: 6. Germline CDR1 and CDR2: ENHRY and SYGVKD.

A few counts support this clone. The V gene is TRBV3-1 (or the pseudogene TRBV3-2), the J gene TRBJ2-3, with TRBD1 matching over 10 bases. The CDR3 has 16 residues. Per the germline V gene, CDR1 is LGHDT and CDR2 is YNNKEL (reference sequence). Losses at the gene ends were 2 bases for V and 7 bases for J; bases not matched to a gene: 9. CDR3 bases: TGTGCCAGCAGCCAACGGGACAGGGGACCCCGGAATACGCAGTATTTT. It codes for CASSQRDRGPRNTQYF.

CDR3 in amino acids: CAWSGGMGFTVSNQPQHF. In nucleotides, the CDR3 is TGTGCCTGGAGCGGGGGAATGGGATTTACAGTTAGCAATCAGCCCCAGCATTTT. The J gene is TRBJ1-5, the V gene TRBV30, with D perhaps TRBD1 (5 bases). Per germline, CDR1 GTSNPN and CDR2 SVGIG (reference sequence). Deletions cut 3 bases from V and 0 bases from J, with 21 bases between. This CDR3 region has 18 residues. Supplemented by reference TRBV30 and TRBJ1-5, the full variable domain reads SQTIHQWPATLVQPVGSPLSLECTVEGTSNPNLYWYRQAAGRGLQLLFYSVGIGQISSEVPQNLSASRPQDRQFILSSKKLLLSDSGFYLCAWSGGMGFTVSNQPQHFGDGTRLSIL.

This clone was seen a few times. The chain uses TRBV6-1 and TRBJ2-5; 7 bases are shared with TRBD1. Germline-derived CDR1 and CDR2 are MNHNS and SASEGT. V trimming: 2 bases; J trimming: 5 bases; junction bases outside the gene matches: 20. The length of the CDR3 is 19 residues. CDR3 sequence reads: CASSEYSMYRGPPGETQYF. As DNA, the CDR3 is TGTGCCAGCAGTGAATACTCCATGTACAGGGGACCCCCCGGGGAGACCCAGTACTTC.

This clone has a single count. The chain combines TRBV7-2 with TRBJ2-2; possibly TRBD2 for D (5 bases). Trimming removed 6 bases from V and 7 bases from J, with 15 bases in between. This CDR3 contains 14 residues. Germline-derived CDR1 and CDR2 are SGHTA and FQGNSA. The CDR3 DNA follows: TGTGCCAGCAGGTGGACTCCATCCGGCGGGGAGCTGTTTTTT. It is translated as CASRWTPSGGELFF. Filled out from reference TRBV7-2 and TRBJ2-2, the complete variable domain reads GAGVSQSPSNKVTEKGKDVELRCDPISGHTALYWYRQSLGQGLEFLIYFQGNSAPDKSGLPSDRFSAERTGGSVSTLTIQRTQQEDSAVYLCASRWTPSGGELFFGEGSRLTVL.

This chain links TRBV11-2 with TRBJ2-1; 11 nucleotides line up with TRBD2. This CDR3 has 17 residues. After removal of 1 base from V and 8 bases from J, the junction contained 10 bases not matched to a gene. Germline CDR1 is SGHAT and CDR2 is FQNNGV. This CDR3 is CASSLAGLAGGGDEQFF. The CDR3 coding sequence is TGTGCCAGCAGCTTAGCTGGACTAGCGGGTGGGGGGGATGAGCAGTTCTTC.

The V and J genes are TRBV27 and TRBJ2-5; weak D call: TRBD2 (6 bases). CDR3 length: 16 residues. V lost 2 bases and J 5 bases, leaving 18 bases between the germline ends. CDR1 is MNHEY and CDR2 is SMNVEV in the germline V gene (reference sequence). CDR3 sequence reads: CASSLEIPRGIETQYF. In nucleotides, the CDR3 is TGTGCCAGCAGTTTAGAGATCCCCCGGGGGATTGAGACCCAGTACTTC.

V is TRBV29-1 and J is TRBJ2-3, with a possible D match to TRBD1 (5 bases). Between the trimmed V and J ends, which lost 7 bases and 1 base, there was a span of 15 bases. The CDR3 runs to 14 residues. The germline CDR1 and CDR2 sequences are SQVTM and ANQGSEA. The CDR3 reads CSAVRGQGTDTQYF. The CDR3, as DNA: TGCAGCGCCGTAAGGGGTCAGGGCACAGATACGCAGTATTTT.

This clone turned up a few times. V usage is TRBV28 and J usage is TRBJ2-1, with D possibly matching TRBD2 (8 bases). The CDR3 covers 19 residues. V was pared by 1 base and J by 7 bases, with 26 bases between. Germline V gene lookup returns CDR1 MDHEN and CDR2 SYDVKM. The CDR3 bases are TGTGCCAGCAGTTTATCGAGGGGGCTCGGGACTAGGAACCTAAATGAGCAGTTCTTC. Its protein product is CASSLSRGLGTRNLNEQFF.

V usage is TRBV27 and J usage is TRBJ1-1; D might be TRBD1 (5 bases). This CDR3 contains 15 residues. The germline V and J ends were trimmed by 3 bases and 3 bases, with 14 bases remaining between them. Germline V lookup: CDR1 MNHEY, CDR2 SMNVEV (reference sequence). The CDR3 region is CASSFEPWGDTEAFF. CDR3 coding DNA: TGTGCCAGCAGTTTTGAGCCTTGGGGGGACACTGAAGCTTTCTTT.

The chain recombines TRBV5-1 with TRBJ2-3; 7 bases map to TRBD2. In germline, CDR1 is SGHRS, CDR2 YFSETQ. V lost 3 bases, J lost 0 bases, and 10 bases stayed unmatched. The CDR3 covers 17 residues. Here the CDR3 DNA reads TGCGCCAGCAGCTCAACATTGGTGGGGGGGAGCACAGATACGCAGTATTTT. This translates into CASSSTLVGGSTDTQYF. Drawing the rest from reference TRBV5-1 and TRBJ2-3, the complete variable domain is KAGVTQTPRYLIKTRGQQVTLSCSPISGHRSVSWYQQTPGQGLQFLFEYFSETQRNKGNFPGRFSGRQFSNSRSEMNVSTLELGDSALYLCASSSTLVGGSTDTQYFGPGTRLTVL.

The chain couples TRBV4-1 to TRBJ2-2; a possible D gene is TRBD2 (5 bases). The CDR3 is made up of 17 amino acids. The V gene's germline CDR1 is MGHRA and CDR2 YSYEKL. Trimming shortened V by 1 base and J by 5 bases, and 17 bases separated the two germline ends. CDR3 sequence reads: CASSQAGLPRRTGELFF. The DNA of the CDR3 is TGCGCCAGCAGCCAAGCGGGCCTACCTAGGAGGACCGGGGAGCTGTTTTTT.

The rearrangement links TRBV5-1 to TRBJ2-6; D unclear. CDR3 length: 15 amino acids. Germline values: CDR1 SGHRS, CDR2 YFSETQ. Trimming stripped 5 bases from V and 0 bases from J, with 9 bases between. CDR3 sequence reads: CASSSDNSGANVLTF. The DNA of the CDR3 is TGCGCCAGCAGTTCAGACAACTCTGGGGCCAACGTCCTGACTTTC.

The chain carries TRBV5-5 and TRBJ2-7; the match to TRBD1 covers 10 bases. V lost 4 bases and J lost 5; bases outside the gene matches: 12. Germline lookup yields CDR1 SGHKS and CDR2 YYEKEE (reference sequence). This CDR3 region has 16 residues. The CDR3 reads CASSRQGASLSDEQYV. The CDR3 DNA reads TGTGCCAGCAGCAGACAGGGGGCGAGCCTAAGCGACGAGCAGTACGTC.

The CDR3 coding sequence is TGTGCCAGCAGTGGGGGGAGTAGCGGGCGCCCCTACCAAGAGACCCAGTACTTC. Protein sequence: CASSGGSSGRPYQETQYF. J is TRBJ2-5 and V is TRBV2; 7 nucleotides match TRBD2. The junction had 14 bases not matched to a gene; V was cut back by 4 bases and J by 0 bases. The CDR3 is 18 residues long. Germline CDR1 reads SNHLY; CDR2 reads FYNNEI.

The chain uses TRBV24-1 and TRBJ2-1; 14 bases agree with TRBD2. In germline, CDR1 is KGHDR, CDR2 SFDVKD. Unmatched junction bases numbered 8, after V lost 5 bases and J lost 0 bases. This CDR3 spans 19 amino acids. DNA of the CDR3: TGTGCCACCAGTGGGAGGACTAGCGGGGGGATTAGCTCCTACAATGAGCAGTTCTTC. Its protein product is CATSGRTSGGISSYNEQFF.

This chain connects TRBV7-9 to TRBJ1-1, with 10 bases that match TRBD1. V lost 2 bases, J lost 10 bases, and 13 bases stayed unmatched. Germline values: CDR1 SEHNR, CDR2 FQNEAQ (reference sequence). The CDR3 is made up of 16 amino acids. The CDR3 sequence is CASSLPLLTGGSGAFF. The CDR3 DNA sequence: TGTGCCAGCAGCTTACCACTACTGACAGGGGGCTCCGGAGCTTTCTTT.

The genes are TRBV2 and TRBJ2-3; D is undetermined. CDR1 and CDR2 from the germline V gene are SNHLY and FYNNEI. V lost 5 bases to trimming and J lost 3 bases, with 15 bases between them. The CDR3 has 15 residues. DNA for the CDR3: TGTGCCAGCAGTTTGAGGCGACTGGAAACAGATACGCAGTATTTT. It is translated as CASSLRRLETDTQYF.

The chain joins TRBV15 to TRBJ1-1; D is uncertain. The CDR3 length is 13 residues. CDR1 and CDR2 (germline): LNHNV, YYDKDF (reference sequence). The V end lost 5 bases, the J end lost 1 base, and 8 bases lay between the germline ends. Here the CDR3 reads CATSPNWNTEAFF. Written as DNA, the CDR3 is TGTGCCACCAGCCCTAATTGGAACACTGAAGCTTTCTTT.

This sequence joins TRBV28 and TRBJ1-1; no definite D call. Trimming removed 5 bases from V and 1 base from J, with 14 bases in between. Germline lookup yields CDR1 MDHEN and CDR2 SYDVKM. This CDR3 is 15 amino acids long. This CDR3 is CASSPISNANTEAFF. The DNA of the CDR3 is TGTGCCAGCAGTCCTATCTCCAATGCGAACACTGAAGCTTTCTTT.

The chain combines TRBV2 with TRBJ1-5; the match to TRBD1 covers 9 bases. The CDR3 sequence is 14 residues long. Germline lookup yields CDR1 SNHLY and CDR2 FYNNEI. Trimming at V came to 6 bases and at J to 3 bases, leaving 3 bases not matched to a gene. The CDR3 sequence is CASSGDRVNQPQHF. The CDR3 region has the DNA TGTGCCAGCAGCGGGGACAGGGTCAATCAGCCCCAGCATTTT.

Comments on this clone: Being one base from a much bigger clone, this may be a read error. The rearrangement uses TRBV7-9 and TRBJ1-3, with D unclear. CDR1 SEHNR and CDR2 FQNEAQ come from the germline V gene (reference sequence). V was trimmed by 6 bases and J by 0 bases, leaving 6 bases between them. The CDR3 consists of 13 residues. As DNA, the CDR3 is TGTGCCAGCAGACAGAGCTCTGGAAACACCATATATTTT. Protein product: CASRQSSGNTIYF.

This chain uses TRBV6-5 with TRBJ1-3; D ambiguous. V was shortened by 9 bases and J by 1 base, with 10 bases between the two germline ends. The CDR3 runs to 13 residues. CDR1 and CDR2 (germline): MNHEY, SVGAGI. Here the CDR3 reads CASGLRSGNTIYF. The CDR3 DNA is TGTGCCAGTGGTCTACGGTCTGGAAACACCATATATTTT.

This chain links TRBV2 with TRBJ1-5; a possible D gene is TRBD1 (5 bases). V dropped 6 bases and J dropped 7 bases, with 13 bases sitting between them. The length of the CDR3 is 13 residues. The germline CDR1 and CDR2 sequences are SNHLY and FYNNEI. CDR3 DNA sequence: TGTGCCAGCAGGGCGGGGGGTAGCCAGCCCCAGCATTTT. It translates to CASRAGGSQPQHF.

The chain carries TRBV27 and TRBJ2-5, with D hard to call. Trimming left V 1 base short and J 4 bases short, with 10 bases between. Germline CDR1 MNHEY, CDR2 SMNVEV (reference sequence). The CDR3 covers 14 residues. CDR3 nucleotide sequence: TGTGCCAGCAGTTTATTGTGGCCTCGAGAGACCCAGTACTTC. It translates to CASSLLWPRETQYF.